The TCR beta chain described here comes from a study of cytomegalovirus exposure and HLA in healthy donors. The primer mix had 60 Vbeta and 13 Jbeta primers. Assay: immunoSEQ multiplex PCR; the TCRdb copy retains only in-frame clones and omits some. The sample records 97,000 or so clones, around four fifths being singletons. Trimming removed 6 bases at V and 5 bases at J, with 14 bases between. CDR3 length equals 13 residues. CDR1 WNHNN and CDR2 SYGVQD come from the germline V gene (reference sequence). Input material: PBMCs. The sequence was collected from a man aged 35 to 55 in good health and CMV-seronegative. V and J are TRBV10-1 and TRBJ2-7; D possibly corresponds to TRBD2 (6 bases). CDR3 loop: CASSREVYDEQYF. The CDR3 DNA follows: TGCGCCAGCAGCAGGGAGGTATACGACGAGCAGTACTTC.